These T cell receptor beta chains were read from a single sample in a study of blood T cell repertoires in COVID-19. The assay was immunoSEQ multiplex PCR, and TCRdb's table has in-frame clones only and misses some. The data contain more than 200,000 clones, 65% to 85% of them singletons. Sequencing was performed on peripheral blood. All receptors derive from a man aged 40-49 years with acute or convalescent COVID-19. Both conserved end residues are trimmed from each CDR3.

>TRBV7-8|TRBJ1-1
ASSSQRKAEAF
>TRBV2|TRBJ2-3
ASSASIEGAQY
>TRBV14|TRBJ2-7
ASSRLSGREYEQY
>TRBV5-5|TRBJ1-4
ATKEGTRGEKLF
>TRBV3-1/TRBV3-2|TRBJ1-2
ASSHPSGGASSRT
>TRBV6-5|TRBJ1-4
ASRGTGTGPEKLF
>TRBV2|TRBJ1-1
ASSNEMGHTEAF
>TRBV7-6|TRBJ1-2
ASSSGGAFNYGYT
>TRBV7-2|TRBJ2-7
ASSFSLSSYEQY
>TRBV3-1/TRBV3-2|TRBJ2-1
ASSHRPGLAGEGAYNEQF
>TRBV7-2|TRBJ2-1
ASSSRTSGSREF
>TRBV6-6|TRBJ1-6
ASSRTGVGSYNSPLH
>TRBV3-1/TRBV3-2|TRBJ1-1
ASSPRQGPTEAF
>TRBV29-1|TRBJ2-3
SASSGTGTDTQY
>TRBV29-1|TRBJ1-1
SAAGSQGPLAEAF
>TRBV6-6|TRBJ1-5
ASGLKNQPQH
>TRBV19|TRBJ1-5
ASSTHRQGSAQPQH
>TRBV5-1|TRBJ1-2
ASSLGQFNGYT
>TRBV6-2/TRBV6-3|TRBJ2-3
ASSYWGGLASTDTQY
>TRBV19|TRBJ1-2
ASSSRDRGASNDYGYT
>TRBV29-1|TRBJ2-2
SVEEGDRGTGELF
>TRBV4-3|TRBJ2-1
ASSQEANEQF